This T cell receptor (beta chain) is drawn from a study of blood T cell repertoires in COVID-19. Study details: COVID-19 samples from acute and convalescent phases originated in the United States, Italy and Spain.

In the original analysis: Amplified reference gene primers provided the basis for estimating nucleated cell counts. Sequenced by immunoSEQ multiplex PCR; TCRdb stores in-frame clones only, minus some. From that table come the V and J calls and clone size; the DNA was used to work out D and trimming. Altogether about 34,000 clones are present, roughly 93% being singletons, with the ten largest covering approximately 4.7%. Germline lookup yields CDR1 SEHNR and CDR2 FQNEAQ (reference sequence). The CDR3 runs to 14 residues. V was shortened by 3 bases and J by 5 bases, with 13 bases between the two germline ends.

The chain links TRBV7-9 to TRBJ1-1; D might be TRBD1 (6 bases). Sequenced sample: peripheral blood. This clonotype originated in a human donor in a cohort sampled during active COVID-19. DNA for the CDR3: TGTGCCAGCAGCTTTGTAATGAGGGGGACTGAAGCTTTCTTT. Translating it yields CASSFVMRGTEAFF.